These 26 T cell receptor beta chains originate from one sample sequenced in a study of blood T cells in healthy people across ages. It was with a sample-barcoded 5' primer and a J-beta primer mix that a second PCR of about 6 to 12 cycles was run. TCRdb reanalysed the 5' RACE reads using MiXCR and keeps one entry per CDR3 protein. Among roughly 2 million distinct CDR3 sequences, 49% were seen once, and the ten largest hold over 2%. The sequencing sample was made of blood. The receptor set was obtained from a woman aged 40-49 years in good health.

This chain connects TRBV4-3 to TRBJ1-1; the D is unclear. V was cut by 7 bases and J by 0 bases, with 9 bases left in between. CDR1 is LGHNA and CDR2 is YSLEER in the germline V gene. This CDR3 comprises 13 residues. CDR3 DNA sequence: TGCGCCAGCACCTTTACAGTGAACACTGAAGCTTTCTTT. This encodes CASTFTVNTEAFF.

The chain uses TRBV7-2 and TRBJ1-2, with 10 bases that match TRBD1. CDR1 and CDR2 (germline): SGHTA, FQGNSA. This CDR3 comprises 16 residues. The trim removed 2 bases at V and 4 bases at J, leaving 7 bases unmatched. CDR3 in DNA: TGTGCCAGCAGCTTAATGACAGGGGGCGTTAGCTATGGCTACACCTTC. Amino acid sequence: CASSLMTGGVSYGYTF.

The CDR3 loop is CASSEAGVEKLFF. The CDR3 coding sequence is TGTGCCAGCAGTGAAGCAGGGGTCGAAAAACTGTTTTTT. This chain uses TRBV6-1 with TRBJ1-4, with D maybe TRBD1 (5 bases). The CDR3 totals 13 residues. CDR1 and CDR2 from the germline V gene are MNHNS and SASEGT. V gave up 0 bases and J gave up 8 bases, with 7 bases separating them.

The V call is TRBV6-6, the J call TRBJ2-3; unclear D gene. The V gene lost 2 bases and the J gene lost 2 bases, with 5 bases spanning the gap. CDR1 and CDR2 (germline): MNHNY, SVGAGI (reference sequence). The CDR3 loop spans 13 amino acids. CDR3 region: CASSYHPTDTQYF. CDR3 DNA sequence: TGTGCCAGCAGTTACCACCCCACAGATACGCAGTATTTT.

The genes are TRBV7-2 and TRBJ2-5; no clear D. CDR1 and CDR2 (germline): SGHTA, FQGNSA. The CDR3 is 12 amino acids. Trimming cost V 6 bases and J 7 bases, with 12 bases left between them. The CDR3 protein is CASSLDVVTQYF. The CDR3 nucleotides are TGTGCCAGCAGTCTAGATGTGGTGACCCAGTACTTC.

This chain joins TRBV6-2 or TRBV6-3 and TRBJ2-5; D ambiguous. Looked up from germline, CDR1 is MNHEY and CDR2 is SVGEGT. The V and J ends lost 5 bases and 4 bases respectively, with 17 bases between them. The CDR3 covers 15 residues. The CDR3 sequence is CASSPSSSSGETQYF. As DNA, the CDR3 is TGTGCCAGCAGTCCGTCATCTTCGTCCGGAGAGACCCAGTACTTC.

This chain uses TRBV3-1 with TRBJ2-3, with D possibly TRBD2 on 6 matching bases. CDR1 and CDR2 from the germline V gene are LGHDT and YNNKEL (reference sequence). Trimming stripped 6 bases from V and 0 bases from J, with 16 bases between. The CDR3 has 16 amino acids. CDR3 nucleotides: TGTGCCAGCAGGGGGGACCGGAGGGAGAGCACAGATACGCAGTATTTT. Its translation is CASRGDRRESTDTQYF.

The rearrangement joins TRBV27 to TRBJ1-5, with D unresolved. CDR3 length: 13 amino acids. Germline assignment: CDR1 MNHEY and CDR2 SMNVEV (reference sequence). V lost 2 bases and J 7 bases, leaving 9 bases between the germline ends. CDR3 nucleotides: TGTGCCAGCAGTTTAATGGCAGGCCAGCCCCAGCATTTT. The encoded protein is CASSLMAGQPQHF.

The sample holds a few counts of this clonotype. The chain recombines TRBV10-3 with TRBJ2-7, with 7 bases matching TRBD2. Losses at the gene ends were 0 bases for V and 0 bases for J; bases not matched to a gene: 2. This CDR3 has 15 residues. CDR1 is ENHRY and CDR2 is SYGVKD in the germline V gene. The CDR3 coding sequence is TGTGCCATCAGTGAGTCAACGGGGGGCTCCTACGAGCAGTACTTC. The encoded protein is CAISESTGGSYEQYF.

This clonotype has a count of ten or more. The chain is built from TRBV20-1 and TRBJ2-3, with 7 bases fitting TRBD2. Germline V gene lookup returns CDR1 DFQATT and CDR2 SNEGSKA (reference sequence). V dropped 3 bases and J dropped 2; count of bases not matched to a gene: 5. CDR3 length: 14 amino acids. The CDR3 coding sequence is TGCAGTGCTAGGGGCGGGGGAGACACAGATACGCAGTATTTT. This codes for CSARGGGDTDTQYF.

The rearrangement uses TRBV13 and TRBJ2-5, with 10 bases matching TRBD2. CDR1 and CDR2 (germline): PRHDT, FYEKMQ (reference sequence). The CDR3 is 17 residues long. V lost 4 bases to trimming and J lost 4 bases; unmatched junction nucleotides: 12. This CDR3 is CASSSYGSGGALETQYF. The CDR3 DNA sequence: TGTGCCAGCAGCTCCTACGGCAGCGGGGGGGCATTAGAGACCCAGTACTTC. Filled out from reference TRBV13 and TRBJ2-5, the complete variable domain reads AAGVIQSPRHLIKEKRETATLKCYPIPRHDTVYWYQQGPGQDPQFLISFYEKMQSDKGSIPDRFSAQQFSDYHSELNMSSLELGDSALYFCASSSYGSGGALETQYFGPGTRLLVL.

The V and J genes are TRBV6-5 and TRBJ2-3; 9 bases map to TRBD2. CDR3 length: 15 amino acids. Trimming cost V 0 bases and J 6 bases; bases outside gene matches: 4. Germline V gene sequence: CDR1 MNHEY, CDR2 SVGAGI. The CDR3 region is CASSYSGTSRDTQYF. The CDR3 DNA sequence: TGTGCCAGCAGTTACTCTGGGACTAGCCGGGATACGCAGTATTTT.

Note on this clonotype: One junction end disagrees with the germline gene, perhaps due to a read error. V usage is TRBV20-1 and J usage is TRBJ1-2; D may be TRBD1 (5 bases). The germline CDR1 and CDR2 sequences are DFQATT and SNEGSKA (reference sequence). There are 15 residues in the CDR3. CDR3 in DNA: TGCAGTGGTAGAGATCCCCGACAGAGCTTCTATGGCTACACCTTC. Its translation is CSGRDPRQSFYGYTF.

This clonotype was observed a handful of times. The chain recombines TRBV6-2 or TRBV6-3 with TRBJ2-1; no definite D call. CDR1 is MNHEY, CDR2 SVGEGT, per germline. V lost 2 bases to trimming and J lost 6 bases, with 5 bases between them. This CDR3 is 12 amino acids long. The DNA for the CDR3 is TGTGCCAGCAGTTACCCGATCAATGAGCAGTTCTTC. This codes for CASSYPINEQFF.

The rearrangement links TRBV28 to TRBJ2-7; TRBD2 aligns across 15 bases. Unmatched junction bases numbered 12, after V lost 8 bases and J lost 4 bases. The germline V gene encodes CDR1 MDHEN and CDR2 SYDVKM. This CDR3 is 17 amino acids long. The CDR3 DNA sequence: TGTGCCAGCCGTAACCTTGGGACTAGCGGGGGGCCATACGAGCAGTACTTC. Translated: CASRNLGTSGGPYEQYF.

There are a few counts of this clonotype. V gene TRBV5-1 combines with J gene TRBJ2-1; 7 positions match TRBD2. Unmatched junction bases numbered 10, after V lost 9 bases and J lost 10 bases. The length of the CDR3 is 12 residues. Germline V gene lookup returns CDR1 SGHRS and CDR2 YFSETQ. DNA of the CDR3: TGCGCCACCGGAAAGAGGGAGGGCGAGCAGTTCTTC. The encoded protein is CATGKREGEQFF.

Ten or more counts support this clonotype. The CDR3 bases are TGTGCCAGCACTGAGAGTCTCCAAGAGACCCAGTACTTC. This sequence encodes CASTESLQETQYF. The chain joins TRBV5-8 to TRBJ2-5; no firm D call. CDR1 SGHTS and CDR2 YDEGEE come from the germline V gene. The V and J ends lost 6 bases and 1 base respectively, with 10 bases between them. The CDR3 has 13 residues.

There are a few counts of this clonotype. The CDR3 sequence: CASSEARRTDTQYF. The CDR3 nucleotides are TGTGCCAGCAGTGAAGCCAGACGCACAGATACGCAGTATTTT. V is TRBV2 and J is TRBJ2-3; D is unclear. The CDR3 contains 14 residues. In germline, CDR1 is SNHLY, CDR2 FYNNEI. The V and J ends lost 0 bases and 1 base respectively, with 5 bases between them.

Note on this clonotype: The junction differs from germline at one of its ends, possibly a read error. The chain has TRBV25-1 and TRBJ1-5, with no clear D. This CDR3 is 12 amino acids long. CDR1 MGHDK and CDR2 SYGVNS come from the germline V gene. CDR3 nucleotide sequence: TGTGCCGGCAGTGAAAGTAATCAGCCCCAGCATTTT. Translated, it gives CAGSESNQPQHF.

CDR3 amino acids: CASSYSGGERSYEQYF. The CDR3 DNA follows: TGTGCCAGCAGTTACTCCGGGGGGGAGCGTTCCTACGAGCAGTACTTC. The rearrangement uses TRBV6-5 and TRBJ2-7; 8 nucleotides agree with TRBD2. Germline CDR1 MNHEY, CDR2 SVGAGI. The CDR3 runs to 16 residues. V dropped 0 bases and J dropped 1; count of bases not matched to a gene: 5.

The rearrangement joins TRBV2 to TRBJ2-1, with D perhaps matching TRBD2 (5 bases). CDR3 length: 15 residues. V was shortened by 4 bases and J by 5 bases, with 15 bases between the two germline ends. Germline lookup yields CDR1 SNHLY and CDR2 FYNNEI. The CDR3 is CASSAHGLGDNEQFF. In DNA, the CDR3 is TGTGCCAGCAGTGCCCATGGACTGGGAGACAATGAGCAGTTCTTC.

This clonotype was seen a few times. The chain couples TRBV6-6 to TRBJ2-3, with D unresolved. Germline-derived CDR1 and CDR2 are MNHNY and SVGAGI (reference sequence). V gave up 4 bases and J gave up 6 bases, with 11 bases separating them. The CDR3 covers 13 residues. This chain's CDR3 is CASSSAHTDTQYF. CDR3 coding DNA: TGTGCCAGCAGTTCCGCGCATACGGATACGCAGTATTTT.

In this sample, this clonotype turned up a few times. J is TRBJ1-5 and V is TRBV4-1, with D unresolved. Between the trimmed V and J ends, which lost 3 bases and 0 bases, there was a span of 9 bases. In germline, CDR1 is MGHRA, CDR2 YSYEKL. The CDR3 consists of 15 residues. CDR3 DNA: TGCGCCAGCAGCCAGGTTCCTTATAGCAATCAGCCCCAGCATTTT. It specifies CASSQVPYSNQPQHF.

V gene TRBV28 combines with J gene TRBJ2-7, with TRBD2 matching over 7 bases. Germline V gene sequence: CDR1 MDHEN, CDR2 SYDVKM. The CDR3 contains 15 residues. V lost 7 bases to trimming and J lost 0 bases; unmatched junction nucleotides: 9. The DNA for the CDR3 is TGTGCCAGCACCCCTCGGGGGGTTAGCTCCTACGAGCAGTACTTC. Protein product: CASTPRGVSSYEQYF. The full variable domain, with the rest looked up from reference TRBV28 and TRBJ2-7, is DVKVTQSSRYLVKRTGEKVFLECVQDMDHENMFWYRQDPGLGLRLIYFSYDVKMKEKGDIPEGYSVSREKKERFSLILESASTNQTSMYLCASTPRGVSSYEQYFGPGTRLTVT.

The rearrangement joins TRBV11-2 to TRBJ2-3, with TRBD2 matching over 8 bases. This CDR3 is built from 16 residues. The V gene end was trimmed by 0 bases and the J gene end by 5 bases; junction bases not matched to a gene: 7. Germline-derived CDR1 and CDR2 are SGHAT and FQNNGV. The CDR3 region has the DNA TGTGCCAGCAGCTTAGACGGGGGGGGCCAAGGAGATACGCAGTATTTT. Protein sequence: CASSLDGGGQGDTQYF.

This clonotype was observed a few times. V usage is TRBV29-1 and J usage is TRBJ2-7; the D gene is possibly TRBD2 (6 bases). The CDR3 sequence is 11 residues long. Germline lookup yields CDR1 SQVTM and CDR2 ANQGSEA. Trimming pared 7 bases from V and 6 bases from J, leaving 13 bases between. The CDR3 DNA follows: TGCAGCGGGGGGGAAGCTGGCGAGCAGTACTTC. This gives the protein CSGGEAGEQYF.